This is a list of T cell receptor beta chains from one sample in a study of T-cell memory formation after mild COVID-19. TCRdb reprocessed the 5' RACE reads via MiXCR and lists one record per CDR3 protein. The data hold 470,000 or so distinct CDR3 sequences, with 15% to 25% observed a single time. The sequenced material came from PBMCs or a T cell subset sorted from them (not recorded which). These receptors originate from an adult woman who had mild COVID-19 (a few samples of this study predate the infection). Cell type and time point are not known. Each CDR3 is given with its conserved first and last residue. Clone size is not always given. Where it is, it says once, few, many or a class for expanded clones.

J,size,V,length,CDR3
TRBJ2-3,.,TRBV5-8,16,CASTRPGLRSTDTQYF
TRBJ1-2,.,TRBV3-1,14,CASSQRAAHYGYTF
TRBJ2-7,.,TRBV12-3/TRBV12-4,14,CASSLVVSGGEQYF
TRBJ2-5,few,TRBV20-1,14,CSARGLTGLETQYF
TRBJ2-1,many,TRBV18,16,CASSPVDRTSYNEQFF
TRBJ2-1,few,TRBV7-9,17,CASRGPLASLRDNEQFF
TRBJ2-1,.,TRBV10-3,16,CAISESGRGKGNEQFF
TRBJ2-5,.,TRBV24-1,15,CATSAAGTAQETQYF
TRBJ2-7,few,TRBV5-6,13,CASSWGTRLEQYF
TRBJ2-4,.,TRBV20-1,14,CSARVAGVSNIQYF
TRBJ2-1,few,TRBV14,14,CASSQGWENNEQFF
TRBJ2-3,.,TRBV4-1,14,CASSLMRFTDTQYF
TRBJ2-3,few,TRBV5-1,14,CASSRSEATDTQYF
TRBJ1-5,few,TRBV20-1,15,CSARGTVGAYQPQHF
TRBJ2-1,.,TRBV6-2/TRBV6-3,13,CASSYPRTGFQFF
TRBJ1-4,.,TRBV10-3,15,CAISESQGFNEKLFF
TRBJ1-2,.,TRBV30,12,CAWSPRNYGYTF